One and the same sample provided the 8 T cell receptor beta chains below, sequenced in a study of T cell responses to AZD1222 COVID-19 vaccine (dated by TCRdb to the early 2020s). The sample's time point label, in plain terms: about 28 days (+/-7) after the second vaccine dose. Libraries came from the immunoSEQ multiplex PCR assay. In TCRdb, the immuneACCESS table is reduced to in-frame sequences with V and J assigned. These tables do not hold every clone; where another copy was compared, an unresolved V gene accounts for under half, and the others remain unexplained. The sample table lists around 150,000 clones, approximately 92% of them with a count of one. Approximately 6.5% of the sample is held by the ten biggest clonotypes. The source material was peripheral blood, sampled 28 days after the second AZD1222 dose. The receptors were sampled from an adult who received the AZD1222 COVID-19 vaccine.

J is TRBJ2-3 and V is TRBV9; D call uncertain. This CDR3 is 12 amino acids long. CDR1 and CDR2 from the germline V gene are SGDLS and YYNGEE. Trimming pared 4 bases from V and 7 bases from J, leaving 10 bases between. In DNA form, the CDR3 reads TGTGCCAGCAGCCGACTTGGGAATACGCAGTATTTT. Translation: CASSRLGNTQYF.

The chain recombines TRBV7-9 with TRBJ1-1, with D perhaps TRBD1 (5 bases). The V gene lost 1 base and the J gene lost 8 bases, with 17 bases spanning the gap. CDR3 length: 15 amino acids. CDR1 and CDR2 (germline): SEHNR, FQNEAQ (reference sequence). CDR3 amino acids: CASSLGGGEVSEAFF. The CDR3 DNA reads as TGTGCCAGCAGCTTAGGTGGAGGGGAAGTGTCGGAAGCTTTCTTT.

The chain recombines TRBV6-1 with TRBJ1-1; D is unclear. The CDR3 is 14 residues long. V was shortened by 2 bases and J by 4 bases, with 11 bases between the two germline ends. The germline CDR1 and CDR2 sequences are MNHNS and SASEGT. CDR3 in amino acids: CASSEKGEATEAFF. The CDR3 coding sequence is TGTGCCAGCAGTGAAAAGGGTGAGGCCACTGAAGCTTTCTTT.

This chain joins TRBV7-9 and TRBJ2-1, with 7 bases aligning to TRBD1. From germline, CDR1 is SEHNR and CDR2 FQNEAQ (reference sequence). This CDR3 is built from 13 residues. The J segment lost 7 bases and the V segment lost 8 bases, leaving 8 bases of the junction unmatched. CDR3 nucleotides: TGTGCCAGCGACAGGGATCGTGGAAATGAGCAGTTCTTC. This sequence encodes CASDRDRGNEQFF.

The V and J genes are TRBV5-5 and TRBJ1-1; no clear D. CDR3 length: 13 amino acids. V lost 0 bases, J lost 7 bases, and 10 bases lay in between. The germline CDR1 and CDR2 sequences are SGHKS and YYEKEE (reference sequence). CDR3 bases: TGTGCCAGCAGCTTGGCCGTCGCAGTTGAAGCTTTCTTT. Translation gives CASSLAVAVEAFF.

This clone was seen just once. The chain combines TRBV21-1 with TRBJ1-6; TRBD1 is the table's D call and was not checked against the DNA. TRBV21-1 is a pseudogene segment. CDR3 length: 17 amino acids. The CDR3 reads CASSKRMPRQNNSPLHF. Here the CDR3 DNA reads TGTGCCAGCAGCAAAAGGATGCCTAGACAGAATAATTCACCCCTCCACTTT.

The chain employs TRBV6-2 or TRBV6-3 and TRBJ1-5; 8 positions agree with TRBD1. The CDR3 is made up of 17 amino acids. Germline V gene data show CDR1 as MNHEY and CDR2 as SVGEGT. After removal of 0 bases from V and 2 bases from J, the junction contained 6 bases not matched to a gene. The CDR3 sequence: CASSYSTQGGGNQPQHF. CDR3 DNA sequence: TGTGCCAGCAGTTACTCGACACAGGGGGGTGGCAATCAGCCCCAGCATTTT.

The V and J genes are TRBV6-5 and TRBJ1-2, with a possible D match to TRBD1 (5 bases). This CDR3 contains 12 residues. Trimming left V 7 bases short and J 4 bases short, with 10 bases between. The germline V gene has CDR1 MNHEY and CDR2 SVGAGI. The CDR3 DNA reads as TGTGCCAGCAATCAGGGCACCTATGGCTACACCTTC. Residues: CASNQGTYGYTF.